Detailed here is one T cell receptor (beta chain). Its cognate antigen is unknown. The record originates from a study of OX40 agonist ivuxolimab in advanced cancers. Across the study: Ivuxolimab, an agonist antibody against OX40 (CD134), was given to patients. Study-wide results and caveats: The work left the antigen specificity of expanded peripheral T cells undetermined. At doses 0.1 to 3.0 mg/kg, CD4+ and CD8+ clones expanded.

V lost 3 bases, J lost 4 bases, and 18 bases lay in between. There are 16 residues in the CDR3. Germline V gene sequence: CDR1 SNHLY, CDR2 FYNNEI. Generated by immunoSEQ multiplex PCR, the TCRdb table keeps only in-frame clones and is missing some. Among some 55,000 clones listed, 65% to 85% were seen once. The sample was CD4+ or CD8+ T cells sorted from blood, taken in a trial of the OX40 agonist ivuxolimab. The sequence was collected from an adult with an advanced solid tumor such as melanoma, head and neck, liver or kidney cancer. The gene calls are TRBV2 and TRBJ2-5; possible D gene TRBD1, 6 bases. The CDR3 nucleotides are TGTGCCAGCAGTGACCTCGTCCAAGGGGGAAGAGAGACCCAGTACTTC. Translated: CASSDLVQGGRETQYF.